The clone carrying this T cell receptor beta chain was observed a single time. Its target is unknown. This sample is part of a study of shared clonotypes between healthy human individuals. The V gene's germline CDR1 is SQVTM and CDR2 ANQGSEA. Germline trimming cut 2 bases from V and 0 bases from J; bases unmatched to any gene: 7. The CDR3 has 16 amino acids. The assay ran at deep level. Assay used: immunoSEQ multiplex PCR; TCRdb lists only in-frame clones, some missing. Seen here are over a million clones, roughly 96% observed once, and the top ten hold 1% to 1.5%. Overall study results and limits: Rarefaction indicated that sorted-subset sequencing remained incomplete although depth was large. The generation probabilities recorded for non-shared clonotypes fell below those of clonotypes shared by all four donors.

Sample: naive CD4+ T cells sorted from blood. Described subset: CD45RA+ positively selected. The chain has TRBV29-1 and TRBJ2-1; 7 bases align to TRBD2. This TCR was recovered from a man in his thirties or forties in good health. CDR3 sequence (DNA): TGCAGCGTTGAAACTCCCAGCGGGATCTCCTACAATGAGCAGTTCTTC. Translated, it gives CSVETPSGISYNEQFF.